This T cell receptor (beta chain) was recovered during a study of T cell repertoires in cytomegalovirus infection (dated by TCRdb to about 2019). With respect to the entire study: Alongside well-studied HLA-B-restricted epitopes, the peptide stimulations were aimed at recently identified HLA-C-restricted CMV epitopes, whose presentation resists viral immunomodulation. The HLA type of each donor mattered for the analysis, because public TCR beta signatures pointed to carriage of CMV infection along with the matching HLA type. The paper as a whole reports these results and caveats: The ex vivo response was dominated by HLA-C-restricted CMV-specific TCR beta clonotypes, which also provided the single most frequent clonotype in two of eight donors. Cumulative frequency of public TCR beta family members discriminated carriers of CMV infection plus the relevant HLA type in this cohort and an independent approximately 370-donor cohort.

V is trimmed back by 1 base and J by 3 bases, and the junction contains 6 bases that no gene match accounts for. The germline V gene encodes CDR1 SGHVS and CDR2 FNYEAQ. The CDR3 sequence holds 17 residues, the cysteine and phenylalanine included. The only DNA kept is the CDR3, 51 bases in frame from the first base. Many counts were recorded for this clonotype. Its antigen remains undetermined. Qualities for individual bases were not recorded, and no much larger clone is one base off. The sequencing machine was an Illumina HiSeq 1500. Through fastp at Q25 and MiXCR, TCRdb rebuilt clones from the public reads, retaining in-frame beta chains. One record per CDR3 amino acid sequence lists the most common genes and DNA. A total of about 890,000 distinct CDR3 sequences appear in this sample, around 30% of them only once. Clones ranked in the top ten supply about 14% of the sample. What this sample's treatment or condition label stands for: in vitro stimulation with specific CMV peptide epitopes to enrich CMV-specific T cells.

The source of this sequence is a human donor in good health (CMV status not recorded). Some clones in this sample may be carry-over from other donors' samples. Sequencing used cultured CD8+ T cells from PBMCs, obtained from culture after CMV antigen stimulation. The chain employs TRBV7-6 and TRBJ2-2; the junction holds 9 bases that match TRBD1. The sequenced DNA is TGTGCCAGCAGCTTAGTAGGTGGACAGGGGTACACCGGGGAGCTGTTTTTT. Protein translation: CASSLVGGQGYTGELFF.